The 29 T cell receptor beta chains in this list originate from one sample, sequenced in a study of cytomegalovirus exposure and HLA in healthy donors (dated by TCRdb to the late 2010s). Libraries were constructed by the immunoSEQ multiplex PCR assay. The multiplex PCR relied on a mix of 60 forward primers for TCR Vbeta segments and 13 reverse primers for TCR Jbeta segments. Sourced from immuneACCESS, this table was stored by TCRdb with only in-frame sequences that have V and J called. A share of the clones is absent; for the studies checked, an unresolved V gene accounts for under half, and the remainder has no known explanation. The sample table lists around 130,000 clones, 70% to 85% of them with a count of one. Clones ranked in the top ten supply 1.5% to 2% of the sample. Sequencing was done on a sample of PBMCs. These receptors all come from a man in his forties in good health and CMV-seronegative.

The J gene is TRBJ2-7, the V gene TRBV7-6, with 12 bases aligning to TRBD1. The CDR3 sequence is 15 residues long. Trimming at V came to 8 bases and at J to 6 bases, leaving 11 bases not matched to a gene. In germline, CDR1 is SGHVS, CDR2 FNYEAQ. The CDR3 here is CASSPPRDRGLEQYF. Here the CDR3 DNA reads TGTGCCAGCTCTCCTCCCCGGGACAGGGGGCTCGAGCAGTACTTC. Using reference TRBV7-6 and TRBJ2-7 for the parts outside the CDR3, the full variable domain is GAGVSQSPRYKVTKRGQDVALRCDPISGHVSLYWYRQALGQGPEFLTYFNYEAQQDKSGLPNDRFSAERPEGSISTLTIQRTEQRDSAMYRCASSPPRDRGLEQYFGPGTRLTVT.

The V gene is TRBV30, the J gene TRBJ2-2; 8 nucleotides agree with TRBD1. The CDR3 extends over 12 amino acids. Trimming removed 5 bases from V and 7 bases from J; junction bases left unmatched: 3. Per germline, CDR1 GTSNPN and CDR2 SVGIG (reference sequence). CDR3 coding DNA: TGTGCCTGGGGACAGGGAGGCGGGGAGCTGTTTTTT. It encodes CAWGQGGGELFF.

This clone was seen a handful of times. The chain uses TRBV5-4 and TRBJ2-1, with 10 bases lining up with TRBD2. Per germline, CDR1 SGHNT and CDR2 YYREEE (reference sequence). J gave up 0 bases and V 5 bases, and 2 bases lay outside the gene matches. The CDR3 loop spans 15 amino acids. The CDR3 bases are TGTGCCAGCAGGTTAGCGGGAGGCTCCTACAATGAGCAGTTCTTC. As protein: CASRLAGGSYNEQFF.

J is TRBJ2-4 and V is TRBV7-2; 12 nucleotides match TRBD2. CDR1 is SGHTA and CDR2 is FQGNSA in the germline V gene. The ends lost 5 bases at V and 5 bases at J; junction bases unmatched: 13. CDR3 length equals 18 residues. This CDR3 is CASSPPYPSGRAENIQYF. DNA of the CDR3: TGTGCCAGCAGCCCCCCTTACCCTAGCGGGAGGGCCGAAAACATTCAGTACTTC.

Comments on this clone: The junction departs from germline at one end; a sequencing error may be responsible. This chain joins TRBV10-1 and TRBJ2-7; possibly TRBD2 for D (5 bases). Germline V gene sequence: CDR1 WNHNN, CDR2 SYGVQD (reference sequence). The CDR3 runs 13 residues. The DNA for the CDR3 is TGCACCAGCAGTGAGCTAGCCACCTACGAGCAGTACTTC. This codes for CTSSELATYEQYF.

This clone was observed a single time. This sequence joins TRBV6-4 and TRBJ1-3; 7 bases line up with TRBD1. CDR1 is MRHNA, CDR2 SNTAGT, per germline. CDR3 size: 17 residues. J gave up 2 bases and V 2 bases, and 9 bases lay outside the gene matches. In nucleotides, the CDR3 is TGTGCCAGCAGTGACGCGGCCCGGGACAGCACTGGAAACACCATATATTTT. Translation gives CASSDAARDSTGNTIYF.

The V gene is TRBV6-5, the J gene TRBJ2-7; a possible D gene is TRBD1 (6 bases). Deletions cut 2 bases from V and 4 bases from J, with 12 bases between. CDR3 length: 14 amino acids. CDR1 MNHEY and CDR2 SVGAGI come from the germline V gene. In nucleotides, the CDR3 is TGTGCCAGCAGTTACGGGGCAGGGGCGTACGAGCAGTACTTC. Its translation is CASSYGAGAYEQYF.

The chain recombines TRBV27 with TRBJ1-4; 9 bases line up with TRBD1. The CDR3 is 15 residues long. The trim removed 4 bases at V and 5 bases at J, leaving 5 bases unmatched. Germline V gene lookup returns CDR1 MNHEY and CDR2 SMNVEV (reference sequence). CDR3 sequence (DNA): TGTGCCAGCAGTTCACCGGGACAGGGAAATGAAAAACTGTTTTTT. This translates into CASSSPGQGNEKLFF.

The chain combines TRBV28 with TRBJ1-6; D unclear. Trimming took 2 bases from V and 0 from J, leaving 8 bases between them. From germline, CDR1 is MDHEN and CDR2 SYDVKM. This CDR3 is built from 16 residues. This chain's CDR3 is CASSLHTSSYNSPLHF. CDR3 DNA: TGTGCCAGCAGTTTACATACCAGCTCCTATAATTCACCCCTCCACTTT.

This chain joins TRBV28 and TRBJ2-3, with unresolved D. Germline CDR1 reads MDHEN; CDR2 reads SYDVKM. Between the trimmed V and J ends, which lost 3 bases and 2 bases, there was a span of 9 bases. The CDR3 contains 14 residues. DNA for the CDR3: TGTGCCAGCAGTTTGCCAGGCCCCACAGATACGCAGTATTTT. Its translation is CASSLPGPTDTQYF.

As concerns this clone: One end of the junction does not line up with germline, which may come from a read error. The V and J genes are TRBV11-3 and TRBJ2-5; tentatively, D is TRBD1 or TRBD2 (5 bases each). The J call may be incorrect, as the DNA end agrees better with TRBJ2-7. The CDR3 runs 15 residues. Per germline, CDR1 SGHNT and CDR2 YENEEA. CDR3 in DNA: TGTGCCAGCAGCCTAGAGGGGCAGGGAAACTACGAGCAGTACTTC. This codes for CASSLEGQGNYEQYF.

This chain uses TRBV11-3 with TRBJ2-2; 8 nucleotides align to TRBD2. The CDR3 spans 14 residues. Unmatched junction bases numbered 0, after V lost 1 base and J lost 5 bases. Germline V lookup: CDR1 SGHNT, CDR2 YENEEA. This chain's CDR3 is CASSLAGGTGELFF. DNA for the CDR3: TGTGCCAGCAGCTTAGCGGGAGGGACCGGGGAGCTGTTTTTT.

The chain links TRBV7-9 to TRBJ1-2, with 7 bases lining up with TRBD1. Germline V gives CDR1 SEHNR, CDR2 FQNEAQ (reference sequence). With 6 bases clipped from V and 2 bases from J, the junction kept 9 bases outside the gene matches. The CDR3 spans 15 residues. The CDR3 region is CASSPSQGRNYGYTF. CDR3 coding DNA: TGTGCCAGCAGTCCCTCACAGGGGCGAAACTATGGCTACACCTTC.

This sequence joins TRBV21-1 and TRBJ2-1; the D call TRBD1 from the table was never checked on the DNA. TRBV21-1 is described as a pseudogene. The CDR3 runs 17 residues. CDR3 in amino acids: CASSKEVQPQGVNEQFF. The CDR3 DNA follows: TGTGCCAGCAGCAAAGAAGTACAGCCCCAAGGGGTCAATGAGCAGTTCTTC.

CDR3 amino acids: CASSLATGVTEAFF. CDR3 sequence (DNA): TGTGCCAGCAGCTTAGCGACAGGGGTAACTGAAGCTTTCTTT. The rearrangement uses TRBV7-8 and TRBJ1-1; 8 bases match TRBD1. Trimming removed 0 bases from V and 5 bases from J; junction bases left unmatched: 2. CDR1 and CDR2 from the germline V gene are SGHVS and FQNEAQ. This CDR3 spans 14 amino acids.

The V call is TRBV27, the J call TRBJ1-1, with 8 bases identical to TRBD1. Germline V gene lookup returns CDR1 MNHEY and CDR2 SMNVEV (reference sequence). With V trimmed by 8 bases and J by 5 bases, 4 bases remained unmatched. The CDR3 totals 12 residues. CDR3 in DNA: TGTGCCAGCCGGACAGGGAGGACTGAAGCTTTCTTT. It codes for CASRTGRTEAFF.

The rearrangement uses TRBV4-1 and TRBJ2-1; TRBD2 matches at 7 bases. V was pared by 2 bases and J by 10 bases, with 11 bases of the junction left unmatched. CDR1 and CDR2 from the germline V gene are MGHRA and YSYEKL. CDR3 size: 15 residues. For the CDR3, the DNA is TGCGCCAGCAGCCAACCCGGACTAGTAACAGCCGAGCAGTTCTTC. Encoded protein: CASSQPGLVTAEQFF.

There are a few counts of this clone. The CDR3 is CAWSVIREGETTYEQYF. The CDR3, as DNA: TGTGCCTGGAGTGTAATAAGAGAAGGAGAAACTACCTACGAGCAGTACTTC. The rearrangement uses TRBV30 and TRBJ2-7; D call uncertain. Trimming shortened V by 0 bases and J by 2 bases, and 20 bases separated the two germline ends. CDR3 length: 17 amino acids. Germline CDR1 and CDR2: GTSNPN and SVGIG (reference sequence).

J is TRBJ2-4 and V is TRBV10-3; 10 bases are a match to TRBD2. Germline lookup yields CDR1 ENHRY and CDR2 SYGVKD. Germline trimming cut 3 bases from V and 1 base from J; bases unmatched to any gene: 6. The length of the CDR3 is 17 residues. DNA of the CDR3: TGTGCCATCAGTGAAGGGAGCGGGAGGGCTGCCAAAAACATTCAGTACTTC. Translating it yields CAISEGSGRAAKNIQYF.

The V gene is TRBV6-6, the J gene TRBJ2-3, with D unresolved. The CDR3 is 11 residues long. Germline CDR1 MNHNY, CDR2 SVGAGI (reference sequence). V gave up 5 bases and J gave up 4 bases, with 4 bases separating them. CDR3 DNA sequence: TGTGCCAGCAGTACTTCAGATACGCAGTATTTT. It yields the protein CASSTSDTQYF.

The genes are TRBV6-5 and TRBJ1-2, with D unresolved. The germline V gene has CDR1 MNHEY and CDR2 SVGAGI. The CDR3 length is 15 residues. Trimming stripped 0 bases from V and 8 bases from J, with 16 bases between. The CDR3 coding sequence is TGTGCCAGCAGTTACTCTGTAAAGGGAGCTGAAGGCTACACCTTC. Amino acid sequence: CASSYSVKGAEGYTF.

This clone was detected once. This sequence joins TRBV5-1 and TRBJ2-2, with 8 bases lining up with TRBD2. This CDR3 has 17 residues. The V gene's germline CDR1 is SGHRS and CDR2 YFSETQ. J was trimmed by 5 bases and V by 0 bases; bases with no gene match: 9. CDR3 sequence: CASSLVVAGIETGELFF. As DNA, the CDR3 is TGCGCCAGCAGCTTGGTGGTAGCGGGAATAGAGACCGGGGAGCTGTTTTTT.

V usage is TRBV18 and J usage is TRBJ1-2, with 12 bases aligning to TRBD1. The ends lost 3 bases at V and 5 bases at J; junction bases unmatched: 7. CDR3 size: 16 residues. Germline-derived CDR1 and CDR2 are KGHSH and LQKENI. The CDR3 DNA sequence: TGTGCCAGCTCACCCGGGACAGGGGGCGTTAGTTATGGCTACACCTTC. Its translation is CASSPGTGGVSYGYTF.

The chain has TRBV9 and TRBJ2-2; 7 nucleotides match TRBD1. The germline CDR1 and CDR2 sequences are SGDLS and YYNGEE. V trimming: 1 base; J trimming: 0 bases; junction bases outside the gene matches: 3. The CDR3 consists of 16 residues. The CDR3 DNA sequence: TGTGCCAGCAGCGTATTGGGACAGACGAACACCGGGGAGCTGTTTTTT. It encodes CASSVLGQTNTGELFF.

The gene calls are TRBV29-1 and TRBJ1-2; D possibly corresponds to TRBD1 (5 bases). In germline, CDR1 is SQVTM, CDR2 ANQGSEA. The V gene lost 7 bases and the J gene lost 3 bases, with 18 bases spanning the gap. This CDR3 contains 14 residues. The CDR3 nucleotides read TGCAGCGCTGCTGCAGGGAGGGGTCACTATGGCTACACCTTC. Protein sequence: CSAAAGRGHYGYTF. Together with reference TRBV29-1 and TRBJ1-2, the CDR3 gives the full variable domain: SAVISQKPSRDICQRGTSLTIQCQVDSQVTMMFWYRQQPGQSLTLIATANQGSEATYESGFVIDKFPISRPNLTFSTLTVSNMSPEDSSIYLCSAAAGRGHYGYTFGSGTRLTVV.

The chain joins TRBV4-1 to TRBJ1-1; possibly TRBD1 for D (5 bases). CDR1 and CDR2 from the germline V gene are MGHRA and YSYEKL. The V end was cut by 4 bases, the J end by 2 bases, with 14 bases between. The CDR3 length is 15 residues. The CDR3 DNA is TGCGCCAGCAGCCCTAGGTCAGGGTTAAACACTGAAGCTTTCTTT. Protein sequence: CASSPRSGLNTEAFF.

The genes are TRBV18 and TRBJ2-5; the D gene is possibly TRBD2 (5 bases). CDR3 length equals 16 residues. Germline V gene data show CDR1 as KGHSH and CDR2 as LQKENI. Trimming pared 9 bases from V and 0 bases from J, leaving 20 bases between. The CDR3 spells CASPCYTSAHQETQYF. The CDR3, as DNA: TGTGCCAGTCCGTGCTACACTAGTGCCCACCAAGAGACCCAGTACTTC.

This clone was observed once. Germline and junction disagree at one end, which may indicate a read error. J is TRBJ2-6 and V is TRBV6-5; TRBD1 is a possible D gene (5 bases). Germline V gene sequence: CDR1 MNHEY, CDR2 SVGAGI. The CDR3 has 16 amino acids. The DNA of the CDR3 is TGTGCCAGCAGTTATTACCCGGGCTCTGGGGCCAACGGCCTGACTTTC. Amino acids: CASSYYPGSGANGLTF.

V usage is TRBV6-5 and J usage is TRBJ1-5; D may be TRBD1 (5 bases). Germline assignment: CDR1 MNHEY and CDR2 SVGAGI. V was pared by 5 bases and J by 3 bases, with 11 bases between. This CDR3 region has 14 residues. The CDR3 is CASSGNRNNQPQHF. The CDR3 DNA is TGTGCCAGCAGTGGAAACAGGAACAATCAGCCCCAGCATTTT.